This TCR beta chain was sequenced for a study of T-cell memory formation after mild COVID-19. The study's findings and limits: Most CD4+ clones that shrank were in CM and EM, while CD8+ ones turned up in EMRA.

Barcoded TCR alpha and TCR beta cDNA libraries with UMIs came from 5'RACE using constant-segment primers. One entry per CDR3 protein, called by TCRdb with MiXCR from the 5' RACE reads. In the table there are 55,000 to 65,000 distinct CDR3 sequences, approximately 9.5% of which are singletons. The V and J ends lost 4 bases and 4 bases respectively, with 17 bases between them. CDR1 and CDR2 from the germline V gene are SGHDT and YYEEEE. The CDR3 has 15 amino acids. As regards this clonotype: Its antigen is undetermined.

This sequence joins TRBV5-6 and TRBJ1-2; no definite D call. This clonotype was sampled from a man younger than 35 who had mild COVID-19 (a few samples of this study predate the infection). Cell type and time point are not known. The material sequenced was PBMCs or a T cell subset sorted from them (not recorded which). The CDR3 DNA reads TGTGCCAGCAGCCCCCCAGTCCTTCACTTCTATGGCTACACCTTC. Translation gives CASSPPVLHFYGYTF. Full variable domain (outside the CDR3, taken from reference TRBV5-6 and TRBJ1-2): DAGVTQSPTHLIKTRGQQVTLRCSPKSGHDTVSWYQQALGQGPQFIFQYYEEEERQRGNFPDRFSGHQFPNYSSELNVNALLLGDSALYLCASSPPVLHFYGYTFGSGTRLTVV.